This T cell receptor (beta chain) was retrieved from a study of cytotoxic CD8 clonotypes in ibrutinib-treated CLL. Overall study results and limits: Public clonotypes proved infrequent, and on treatment they shrank or remained steady.

CDR1 and CDR2 (germline): SQVTM, ANQGSEA. V lost 4 bases to trimming and J lost 2 bases, with 11 bases between them. The CDR3 contains 14 residues. In the case of this clone: The antigen is unknown.

Measured with immunoSEQ multiplex PCR; TCRdb has only the in-frame clones, and not every one. The data contain hundreds of thousands of clones, 67% of them singletons. The clonotype originates from a human donor with chronic lymphocytic leukemia. The material sequenced was PBMCs, taken after 36 months of ibrutinib treatment. The chain has TRBV29-1 and TRBJ2-2, with a weak D call TRBD1 (5 bases). This chain's CDR3 is CSVVAWGNTGELFF. For the CDR3, the DNA is TGCAGCGTTGTAGCTTGGGGCAACACCGGGGAGCTGTTTTTT.